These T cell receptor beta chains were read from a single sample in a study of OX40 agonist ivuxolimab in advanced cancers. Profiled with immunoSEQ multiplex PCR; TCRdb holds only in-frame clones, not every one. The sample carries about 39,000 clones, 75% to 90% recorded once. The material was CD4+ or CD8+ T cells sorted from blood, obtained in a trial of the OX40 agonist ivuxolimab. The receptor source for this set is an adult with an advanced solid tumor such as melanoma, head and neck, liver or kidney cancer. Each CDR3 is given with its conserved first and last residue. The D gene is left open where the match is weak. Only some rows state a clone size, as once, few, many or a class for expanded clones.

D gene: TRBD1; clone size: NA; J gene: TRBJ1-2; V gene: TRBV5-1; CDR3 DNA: TGCGCCAGCAGCTTGGACAGGGGGGGCTACACCTTC; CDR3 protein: CASSLDRGGYTF
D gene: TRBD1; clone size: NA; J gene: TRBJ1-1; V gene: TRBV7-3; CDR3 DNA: TGTGCCAGCAGCTTTTCGGACAGGGCCACTGAAGCTTTCTTT; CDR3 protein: CASSFSDRATEAFF
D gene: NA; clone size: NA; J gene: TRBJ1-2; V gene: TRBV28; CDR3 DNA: TGTGCCAGCAGCCAAACCGGGACCTCTGACGGCTACACCTTC; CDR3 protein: CASSQTGTSDGYTF
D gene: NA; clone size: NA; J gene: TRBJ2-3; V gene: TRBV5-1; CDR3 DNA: TGCGCCAGCAGCTACGGGATGCTGGATACGCAGTATTTT; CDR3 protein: CASSYGMLDTQYF
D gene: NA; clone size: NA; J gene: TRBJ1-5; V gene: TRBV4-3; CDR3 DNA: TGCGCCAGCAGCCAAGATGAGAATCAGCCCCAGCATTTT; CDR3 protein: CASSQDENQPQHF
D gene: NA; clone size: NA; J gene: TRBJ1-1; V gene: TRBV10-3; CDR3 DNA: TGTGCCATCAGTGAGGCGGCGGGGGCTTTCACTGAAGCTTTCTTT; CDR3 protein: CAISEAAGAFTEAFF
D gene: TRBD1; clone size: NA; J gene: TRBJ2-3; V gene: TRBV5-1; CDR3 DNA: TGCGCCAGCAGCGACACAGGGGCCGCAGATACGCAGTATTTT; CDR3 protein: CASSDTGAADTQYF
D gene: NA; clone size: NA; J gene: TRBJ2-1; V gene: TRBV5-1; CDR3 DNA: TGCGCCAGCAGCCTAACGGCGTCGGGAGATGAGCAGTTCTTC; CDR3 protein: CASSLTASGDEQFF
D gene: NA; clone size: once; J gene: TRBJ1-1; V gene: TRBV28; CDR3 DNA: TGTGCCAGCGCCCCGGGGCGGGGGACTGAAGCTTTCTTT; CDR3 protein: CASAPGRGTEAFF
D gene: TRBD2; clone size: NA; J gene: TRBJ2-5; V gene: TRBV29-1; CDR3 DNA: TGCAGCGTTTCCGGACTAGCAGGCCGGGAGACCCAGTACTTC; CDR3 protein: CSVSGLAGRETQYF
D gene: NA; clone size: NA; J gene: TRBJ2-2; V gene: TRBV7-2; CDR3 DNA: TGTGCCAGCAGCCCTACACGATCCCTTACCGGGGAGCTGTTTTTT; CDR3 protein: CASSPTRSLTGELFF
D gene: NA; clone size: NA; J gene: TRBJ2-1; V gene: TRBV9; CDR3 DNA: TGTGCCAGCAGCGTAGACGAAGGGTACTACAATGAGCAGTTCTTC; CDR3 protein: CASSVDEGYYNEQFF
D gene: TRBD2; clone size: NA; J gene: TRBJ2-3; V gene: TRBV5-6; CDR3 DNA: TGTGCCAGCAGCTTGGGTCACGAACGGACTAGCGGTACAGATACGCAGTATTTT; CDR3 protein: CASSLGHERTSGTDTQYF
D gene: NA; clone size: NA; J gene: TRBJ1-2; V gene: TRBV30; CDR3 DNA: TGTGCCTGGAGGGGAACCCGGGAACGGACGTACTATGGCTACACCTTC; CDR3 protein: CAWRGTRERTYYGYTF
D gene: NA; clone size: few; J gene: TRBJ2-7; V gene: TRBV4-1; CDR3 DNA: TGCGCCAGCAGCCAAGATATGTATCTTAACGAGCAGTACTTC; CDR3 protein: CASSQDMYLNEQYF
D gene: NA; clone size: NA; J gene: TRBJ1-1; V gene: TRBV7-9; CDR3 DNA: TGTGCCAGCAGCTTAGGTTGGGCGTTGAACACTGAAGCTTTCTTT; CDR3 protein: CASSLGWALNTEAFF
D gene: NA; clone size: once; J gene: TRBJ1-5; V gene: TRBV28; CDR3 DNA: TGTGCCAGCAGTTTAATATCAGGGGACCATCAGCCCCAGCATTTT; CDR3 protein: CASSLISGDHQPQHF
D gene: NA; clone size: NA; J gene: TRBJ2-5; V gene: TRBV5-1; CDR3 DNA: TGCGCCAGCAGCCTAGGGTCAACGGGAGAGGAGACCCAGTACTTC; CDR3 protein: CASSLGSTGEETQYF
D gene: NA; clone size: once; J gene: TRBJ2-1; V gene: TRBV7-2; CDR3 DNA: TGTGCCAGCAGCCCCGGGTATTCCAATGAGCAGTTCTTC; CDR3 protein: CASSPGYSNEQFF
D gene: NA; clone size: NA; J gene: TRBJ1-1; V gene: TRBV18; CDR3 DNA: TGTGCCAGCTCACCACCCGGCCTCCCGGATACTGAAGCTTTCTTT; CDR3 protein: CASSPPGLPDTEAFF
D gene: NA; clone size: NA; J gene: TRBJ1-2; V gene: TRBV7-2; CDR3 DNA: TGTGCCAGCAGCTTAGCCCTGGGGGGCTACACCTTC; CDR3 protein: CASSLALGGYTF
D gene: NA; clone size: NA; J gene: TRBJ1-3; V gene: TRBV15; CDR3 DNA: TGTGCCACCAGCAGAGAATGGCGGAACACCATATATTTT; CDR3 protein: CATSREWRNTIYF
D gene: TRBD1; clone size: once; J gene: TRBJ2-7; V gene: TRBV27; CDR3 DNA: TGTGCCAGCAGTTTATCCGGGACAGATACCTACGAGCAGTACTTC; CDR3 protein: CASSLSGTDTYEQYF
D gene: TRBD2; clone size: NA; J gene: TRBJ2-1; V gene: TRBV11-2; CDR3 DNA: TGTGCCAGCAGCTTAATGGCGGGAGTGGCCTACAATGAGCAGTTCTTC; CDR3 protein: CASSLMAGVAYNEQFF
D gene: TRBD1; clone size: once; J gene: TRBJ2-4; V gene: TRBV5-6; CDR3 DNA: TGTGCCAGCAGAACCGGGACAGGGGTCGACATTCAGTACTTC; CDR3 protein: CASRTGTGVDIQYF
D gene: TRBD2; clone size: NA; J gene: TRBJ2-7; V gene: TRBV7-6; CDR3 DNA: TGTGCCAGCAGCTTAAGTAGCGGGAGCTCCTACGAGCAGTACTTC; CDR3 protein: CASSLSSGSSYEQYF
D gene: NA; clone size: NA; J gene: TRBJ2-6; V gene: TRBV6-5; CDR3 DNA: TGTGCCAGCAGTTTAGTCCAGGGCGCTGGGGCCAACGTCCTGACTTTC; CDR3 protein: CASSLVQGAGANVLTF
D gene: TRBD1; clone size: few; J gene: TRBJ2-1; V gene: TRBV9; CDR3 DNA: TGTGCCAGCAGCGTAGTTTCTAATCCGGGACAGGGGAACAATGAGCAGTTCTTC; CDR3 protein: CASSVVSNPGQGNNEQFF
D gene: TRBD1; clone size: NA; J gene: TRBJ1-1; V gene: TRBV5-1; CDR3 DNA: TGCGCCAGCAGATCGGGACAGGGTCTGGTAAACACTGAAGCTTTCTTT; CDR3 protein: CASRSGQGLVNTEAFF
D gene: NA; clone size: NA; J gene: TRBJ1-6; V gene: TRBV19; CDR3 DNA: TGTGCCAGTAAGGGGGAAACCTATAATTCACCCCTCCACTTT; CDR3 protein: CASKGETYNSPLHF
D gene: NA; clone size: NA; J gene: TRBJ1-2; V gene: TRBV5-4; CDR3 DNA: TGTGCCAGCAGCCTCACGCGCGGGGATGGCTACACCTTC; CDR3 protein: CASSLTRGDGYTF
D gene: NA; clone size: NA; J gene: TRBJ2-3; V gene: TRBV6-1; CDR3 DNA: TGTGCCAGCAGTCAGGGTGGTCTTGGCACAGATACGCAGTATTTT; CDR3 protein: CASSQGGLGTDTQYF
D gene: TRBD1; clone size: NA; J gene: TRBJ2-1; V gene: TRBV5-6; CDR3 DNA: TGTGCCAGCAGCCAAACCGACAGGGGGTACAATGAGCAGTTCTTC; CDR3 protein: CASSQTDRGYNEQFF
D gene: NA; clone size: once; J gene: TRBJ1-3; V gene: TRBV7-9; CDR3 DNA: TGTGCCAGCAGCTCTGCAGGATCATACTCTGGAAACACCATATATTTT; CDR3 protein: CASSSAGSYSGNTIYF
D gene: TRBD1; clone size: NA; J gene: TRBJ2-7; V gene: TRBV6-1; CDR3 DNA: TGTGCCAGCAGTGAAAGTCTAAGAGACAGGGGTTCGTACGAGCAGTACTTC; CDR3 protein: CASSESLRDRGSYEQYF
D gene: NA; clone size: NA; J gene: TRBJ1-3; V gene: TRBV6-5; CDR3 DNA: TGTGCCAGCAGTTACTCGATGGCTGTGGGAAACACCATATATTTT; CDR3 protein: CASSYSMAVGNTIYF
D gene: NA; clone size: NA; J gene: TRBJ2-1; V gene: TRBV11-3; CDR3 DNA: TGTGCCACCTCGGGGGATACGTCCTACAATGAGCAGTTCTTC; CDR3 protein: CATSGDTSYNEQFF
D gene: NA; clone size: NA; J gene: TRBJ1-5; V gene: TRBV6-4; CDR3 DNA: TGTGCCAGCAGTGAGCAGGGAGGGCCCCAGCATTTT; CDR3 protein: CASSEQGGPQHF
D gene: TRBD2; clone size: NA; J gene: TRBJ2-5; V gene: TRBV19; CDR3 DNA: TGTGCCAGTAGTATTAGCGGGAGTCGGACCCAGTACTTC; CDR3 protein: CASSISGSRTQYF
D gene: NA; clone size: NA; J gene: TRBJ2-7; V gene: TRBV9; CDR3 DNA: TGTGCCAGCAGCGTAGGCCCGGACGGCGACACCTACGAGCAGTACTTC; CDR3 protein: CASSVGPDGDTYEQYF
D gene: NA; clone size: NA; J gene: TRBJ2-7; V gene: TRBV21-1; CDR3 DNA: TGTGCCAGCACCTTGGGTTACCTTAATAACGAGCAGTACTTC; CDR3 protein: CASTLGYLNNEQYF
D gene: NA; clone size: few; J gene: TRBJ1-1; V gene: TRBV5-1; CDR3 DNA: TGCGCCAGCAGCTTGGCCCTACAGGAGATGAACACTGAAGCTTTCTTT; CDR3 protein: CASSLALQEMNTEAFF
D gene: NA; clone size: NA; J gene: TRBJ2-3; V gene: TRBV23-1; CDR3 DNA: TGCGCCAGCCTTGGGCAGGGTTGTGGAGATACGCAGTATTTT; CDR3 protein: CASLGQGCGDTQYF
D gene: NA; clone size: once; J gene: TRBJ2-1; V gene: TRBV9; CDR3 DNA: TGTGCCAGCAGTTCAAGGCACGAAAGCTCCTACAATGAGCAGTTCTTC; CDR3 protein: CASSSRHESSYNEQFF
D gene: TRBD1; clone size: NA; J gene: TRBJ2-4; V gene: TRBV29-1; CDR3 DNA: TGCAGCGCTTGGACAGGGGGTGAAAACATTCAGTACTTC; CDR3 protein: CSAWTGGENIQYF
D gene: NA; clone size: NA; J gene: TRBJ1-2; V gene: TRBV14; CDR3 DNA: TGTGCCAGCAGCCAGCAGGACTTCACCCCCTACACCTTC; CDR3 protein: CASSQQDFTPYTF
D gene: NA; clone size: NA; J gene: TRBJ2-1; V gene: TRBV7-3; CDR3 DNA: TGTGCCAGCAGCTTAATCGGGAGAGAATACAATGAGCAGTTCTTC; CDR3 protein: CASSLIGREYNEQFF
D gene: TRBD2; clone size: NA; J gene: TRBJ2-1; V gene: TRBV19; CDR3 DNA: TGTGCCAGTAGTATAGGAGCTAGCGGGAGGGTCTATGAGCAGTTCTTC; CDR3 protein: CASSIGASGRVYEQFF
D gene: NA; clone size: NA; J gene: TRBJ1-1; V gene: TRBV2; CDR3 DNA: TGTGCCAGCAGTGAGGGCAGGGAAAGCGAAGCTTTCTTT; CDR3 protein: CASSEGRESEAFF
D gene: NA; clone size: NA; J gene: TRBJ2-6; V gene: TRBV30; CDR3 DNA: TGTGCCTGGAGCACTACAGGGTCTGGGGCCAACGTCCTGACTTTC; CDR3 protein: CAWSTTGSGANVLTF
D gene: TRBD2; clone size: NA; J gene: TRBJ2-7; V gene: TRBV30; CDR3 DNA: TGTGCCTGGAGTAAAGGACTAGCGGGAGGGCTAGAAGAGCAGTACTTC; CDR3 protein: CAWSKGLAGGLEEQYF
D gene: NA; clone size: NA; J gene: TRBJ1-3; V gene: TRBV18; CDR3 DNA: TGTGCCAGCTCACTGGCCCGGAACACCATATATTTT; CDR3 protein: CASSLARNTIYF
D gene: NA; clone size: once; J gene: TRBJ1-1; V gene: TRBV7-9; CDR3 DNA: TGTGCCAGCAGCTTATTCACCGGACGACCTTCCGCTTTTGAAGCTTTCTTT; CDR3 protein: CASSLFTGRPSAFEAFF
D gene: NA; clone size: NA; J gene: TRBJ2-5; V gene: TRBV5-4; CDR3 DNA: TGTGCCAGCAGCTTGGAGAGACGAGAGACCCAGTACTTC; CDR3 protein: CASSLERRETQYF
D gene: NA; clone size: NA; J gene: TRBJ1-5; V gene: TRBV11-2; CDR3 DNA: TGTGCCAGCAGCTTAGTAGTTAGGGTAAATTCGCAGCCCCAGCATTTT; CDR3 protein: CASSLVVRVNSQPQHF